These 13 T cell receptor beta chains were all obtained from the same sample, sequenced in a study of human T cells and chemical hapten exposure. The time point here: patch test 3, about 24 weeks after DPC sensitization. Treatment denoted: therapeutic diphenylcyclopropenone sensitization with weekly scalp DPC. TCRdb processed the RACE reads anew with MiXCR; each CDR3 protein has one entry. The sample has 110,000 or so distinct CDR3 sequences, under 40% seen once; the top ten hold around 2.8%. The source material was whole blood, sampled in connection with sensitization to the hapten diphenylcyclopropenone (DPC). These receptor sequences come from a man aged 40-55 years with alopecia areata. Some clones in this sample may be carry-over from other donors' samples.

The sample holds a few counts of this clonotype. The J gene is TRBJ2-7, the V gene TRBV6-2 or TRBV6-3, with D possibly matching TRBD1 (5 bases). Germline-derived CDR1 and CDR2 are MNHEY and SVGEGT. Trimming took 6 bases from V and 2 from J, leaving 14 bases between them. This CDR3 has 14 amino acids. In DNA form, the CDR3 reads TGTGCCAGCAGCTACGACAGAACTCCCTACGAGCAGTACGTC. It encodes CASSYDRTPYEQYV.

The DNA of the CDR3 is TGCGCCAGCAGCCAAGTGGGGGTAGGGGTTGGGGGATTTTACCCACTCACCGAAGCTTTCTTT. Amino acids: CASSQVGVGVGGFYPLTEAFF. J is TRBJ1-1 and V is TRBV4-3, with D perhaps TRBD1 (5 bases). The V and J ends lost 1 base and 8 bases respectively, with 35 bases between them. The CDR3 totals 21 residues. Germline values: CDR1 LGHNA, CDR2 YSLEER.

V gene TRBV4-1 combines with J gene TRBJ2-3; 8 nucleotides align to TRBD1. Germline CDR1 and CDR2: MGHRA and YSYEKL. J gave up 4 bases and V 7 bases, and 4 bases lay outside the gene matches. This CDR3 is built from 13 residues. CDR3: CASNQQGADTQYF. CDR3 DNA sequence: TGCGCCAGCAATCAACAGGGGGCAGATACGCAGTATTTT.

The V and J genes are TRBV5-1 and TRBJ2-7, with 10 nucleotides matching TRBD2. The CDR3 contains 19 residues. Germline CDR1 SGHRS, CDR2 YFSETQ. Trimming took 4 bases from V and 7 from J; bases not matched to a gene: 23. As DNA, the CDR3 is TGCGCCAGCAGCCCCGCCCGGGATCTACGGACTAGCGGAGCGGGGGAGCAGTACGTC. Its protein is CASSPARDLRTSGAGEQYV.

A few counts support this clonotype. The V gene is TRBV28, the J gene TRBJ1-5, with a tentative D call TRBD1 (6 bases). The ends were cut back, 5 bases at V and 1 base at J, with 15 bases in the middle. Per the germline V gene, CDR1 is MDHEN and CDR2 is SYDVKM. This CDR3 contains 16 residues. This chain's CDR3 is CASSLGQFVSNQPQHF. DNA for the CDR3: TGTGCCAGCAGTCTAGGACAGTTCGTAAGCAATCAGCCCCAGCATTTT.

V is TRBV20-1 and J is TRBJ2-3; D is perhaps TRBD1 (5 bases). Looked up from germline, CDR1 is DFQATT and CDR2 is SNEGSKA (reference sequence). Deletions cut 6 bases from V and 6 bases from J, with 16 bases between. The CDR3 has 13 amino acids. This chain's CDR3 is CSARGQMGDTQYF. The CDR3 DNA reads as TGCAGTGCAAGGGGTCAGATGGGGGATACGCAGTATTTT.

The genes are TRBV5-1 and TRBJ1-4, with a weak D call TRBD1 (6 bases). Trimming took 0 bases from V and 8 from J, leaving 11 bases between them. Germline V gene sequence: CDR1 SGHRS, CDR2 YFSETQ. CDR3 length: 14 amino acids. Written as DNA, the CDR3 is TGCGCCAGCAGCTTGGGACAGGCCGTCGAAAAACTGTTTTTT. It is translated as CASSLGQAVEKLFF. The entire variable domain, with the rest obtained from reference TRBV5-1 and TRBJ1-4, is as follows: KAGVTQTPRYLIKTRGQQVTLSCSPISGHRSVSWYQQTPGQGLQFLFEYFSETQRNKGNFPGRFSGRQFSNSRSEMNVSTLELGDSALYLCASSLGQAVEKLFFGSGTQLSVL.

This clonotype was detected only a few times. V is TRBV3-1 and J is TRBJ1-5, with D perhaps TRBD1 (5 bases). V was pared by 2 bases and J by 4 bases, with 15 bases between. This CDR3 is 16 amino acids long. Germline-derived CDR1 and CDR2 are LGHDT and YNNKEL (reference sequence). CDR3 nucleotide sequence: TGTGCCAGCAGCCAATCAGGCGGACATACTAATCAGCCCCAGCATTTT. Translating it yields CASSQSGGHTNQPQHF.

This clonotype occurred a few times. This chain connects TRBV5-1 to TRBJ1-1; 9 bases fit TRBD1. This CDR3 contains 13 residues. Per the germline V gene, CDR1 is SGHRS and CDR2 is YFSETQ. After removal of 4 bases from V and 4 bases from J, the junction contained 2 bases not matched to a gene. CDR3 amino acids: CASSQDRGTEAFF. DNA for the CDR3: TGCGCCAGCAGCCAGGACAGGGGCACTGAAGCTTTCTTT.

The CDR3 spells CASNPGTSGERQYF. The CDR3 DNA is TGTGCCAGCAACCCCGGGACTAGCGGGGAGCGGCAGTATTTT. This chain uses TRBV7-2 with TRBJ2-3, with 13 positions matching TRBD2. The CDR3 totals 14 residues. Germline V gene sequence: CDR1 SGHTA, CDR2 FQGNSA. Germline trimming cut 7 bases from V and 11 bases from J; bases unmatched to any gene: 9.

The count of this clonotype is one. The chain carries TRBV6-1 and TRBJ2-5, with D perhaps assigned TRBD1 or TRBD2 (5 bases each). Per the germline V gene, CDR1 is MNHNS and CDR2 is SASEGT. This CDR3 spans 15 amino acids. V gave up 4 bases and J gave up 2 bases, with 14 bases separating them. The CDR3 reads CASSGGVLRQETQYF. DNA of the CDR3: TGTGCCAGCAGTGGAGGGGTATTGAGGCAAGAGACCCAGTACTTC.

This chain's CDR3 is CASSYGTSRYEQYV. In nucleotides, the CDR3 is TGTGCCAGCAGTTACGGGACTAGCCGCTACGAGCAGTACGTC. V gene TRBV6-2 or TRBV6-3 combines with J gene TRBJ2-7; 9 nucleotides agree with TRBD2. V lost 2 bases and J lost 3; bases outside the gene matches: 2. CDR1 and CDR2 from the germline V gene are MNHEY and SVGEGT. The CDR3 loop spans 14 amino acids.

The V gene is TRBV6-5, the J gene TRBJ1-3; D unresolved. Per germline, CDR1 MNHEY and CDR2 SVGAGI. V gave up 5 bases and J gave up 4 bases, with 3 bases separating them. The CDR3 is 11 residues long. The CDR3 region has the DNA TGTGCCAGCAGTGGCGGAAACACCATATATTTT. Amino acid sequence: CASSGGNTIYF.